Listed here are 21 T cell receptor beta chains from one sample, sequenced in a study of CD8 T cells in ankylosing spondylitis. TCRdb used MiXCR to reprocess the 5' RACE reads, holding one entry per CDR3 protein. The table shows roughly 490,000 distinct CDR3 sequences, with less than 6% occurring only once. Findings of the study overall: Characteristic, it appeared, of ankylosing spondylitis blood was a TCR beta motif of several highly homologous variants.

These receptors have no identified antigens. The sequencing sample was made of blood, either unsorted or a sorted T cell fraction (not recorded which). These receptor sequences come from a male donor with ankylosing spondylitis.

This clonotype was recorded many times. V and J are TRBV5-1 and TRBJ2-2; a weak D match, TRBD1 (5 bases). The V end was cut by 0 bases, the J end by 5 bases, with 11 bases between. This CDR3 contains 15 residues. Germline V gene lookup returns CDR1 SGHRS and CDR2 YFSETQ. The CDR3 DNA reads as TGCGCCAGCAGCTTGGGCAGGGATGGGACCGGGGAGCTGTTTTTT. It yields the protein CASSLGRDGTGELFF. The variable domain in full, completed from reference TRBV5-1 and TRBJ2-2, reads KAGVTQTPRYLIKTRGQQVTLSCSPISGHRSVSWYQQTPGQGLQFLFEYFSETQRNKGNFPGRFSGRQFSNSRSEMNVSTLELGDSALYLCASSLGRDGTGELFFGEGSRLTVL.

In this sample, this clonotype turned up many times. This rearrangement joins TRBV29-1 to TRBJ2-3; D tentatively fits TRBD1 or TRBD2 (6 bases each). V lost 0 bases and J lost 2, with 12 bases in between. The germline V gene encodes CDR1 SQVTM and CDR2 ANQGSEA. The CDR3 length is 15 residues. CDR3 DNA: TGCAGCGTTGAAGATCGGACGGGGGCCACAGATACGCAGTATTTT. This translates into CSVEDRTGATDTQYF.

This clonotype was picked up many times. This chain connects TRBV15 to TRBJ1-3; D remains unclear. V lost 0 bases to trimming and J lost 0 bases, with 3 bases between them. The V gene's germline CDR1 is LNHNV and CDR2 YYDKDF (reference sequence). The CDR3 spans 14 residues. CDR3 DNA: TGTGCCACCAGCAGAGATACCTCTGGAAACACCATATATTTT. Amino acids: CATSRDTSGNTIYF.

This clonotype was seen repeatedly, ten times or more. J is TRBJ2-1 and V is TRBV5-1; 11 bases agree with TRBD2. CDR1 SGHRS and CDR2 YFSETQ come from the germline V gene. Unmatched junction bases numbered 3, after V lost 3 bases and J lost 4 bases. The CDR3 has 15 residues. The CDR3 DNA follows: TGCGCCAGCAGCTCACGACTAGCGGGGTACAATGAGCAGTTCTTC. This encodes CASSSRLAGYNEQFF.

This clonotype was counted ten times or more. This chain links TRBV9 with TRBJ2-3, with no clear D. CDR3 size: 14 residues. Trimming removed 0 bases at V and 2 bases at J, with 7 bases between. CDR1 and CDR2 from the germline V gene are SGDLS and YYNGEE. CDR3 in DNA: TGTGCCAGCAGCGTAGCTGCCCTCACAGATACGCAGTATTTT. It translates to CASSVAALTDTQYF.

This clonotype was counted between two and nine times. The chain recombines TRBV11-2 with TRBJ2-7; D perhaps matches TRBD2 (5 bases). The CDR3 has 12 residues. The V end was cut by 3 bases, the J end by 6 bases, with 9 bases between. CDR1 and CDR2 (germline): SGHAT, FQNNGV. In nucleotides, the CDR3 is TGTGCCAGCAGCTTGGAGCGGACCGAGCAGTACTTC. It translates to CASSLERTEQYF.

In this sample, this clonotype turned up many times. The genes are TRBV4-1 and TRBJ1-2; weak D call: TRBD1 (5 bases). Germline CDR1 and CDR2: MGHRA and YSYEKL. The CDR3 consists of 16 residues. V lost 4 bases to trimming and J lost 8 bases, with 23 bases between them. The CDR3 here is CASSPAGQGGRRGYTF. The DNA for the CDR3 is TGCGCCAGCAGCCCAGCGGGGCAGGGAGGCCGTCGGGGCTACACCTTC.

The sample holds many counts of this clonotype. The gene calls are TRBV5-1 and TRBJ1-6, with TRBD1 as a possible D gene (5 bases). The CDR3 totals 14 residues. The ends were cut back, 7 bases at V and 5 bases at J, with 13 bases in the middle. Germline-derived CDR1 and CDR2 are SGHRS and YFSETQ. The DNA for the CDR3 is TGCGCCAGCGCTGACAGCTTCCATAATTCACCCCTCCACTTT. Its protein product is CASADSFHNSPLHF.

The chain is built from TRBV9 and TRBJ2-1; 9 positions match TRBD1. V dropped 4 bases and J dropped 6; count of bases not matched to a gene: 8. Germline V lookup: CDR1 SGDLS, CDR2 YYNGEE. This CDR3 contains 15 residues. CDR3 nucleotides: TGTGCCAGCAGCCGCTGGACAGGGGTGGTCAATGAGCAGTTCTTC. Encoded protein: CASSRWTGVVNEQFF.

The CDR3 reads CASSVGDSYEQYF. DNA for the CDR3: TGTGCCAGCAGCGTAGGAGACTCCTACGAGCAGTACTTC. The J gene is TRBJ2-7, the V gene TRBV9; D unresolved. Trimming shortened V by 0 bases and J by 0 bases, and 4 bases separated the two germline ends. Per the germline V gene, CDR1 is SGDLS and CDR2 is YYNGEE. This CDR3 contains 13 residues.

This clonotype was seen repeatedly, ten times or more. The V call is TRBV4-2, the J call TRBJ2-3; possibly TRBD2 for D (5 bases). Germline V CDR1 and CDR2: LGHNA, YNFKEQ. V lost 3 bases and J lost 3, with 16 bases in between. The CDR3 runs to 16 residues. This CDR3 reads CASSHPLGSGTDTQYF. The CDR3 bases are TGTGCCAGCAGCCATCCCTTAGGGAGTGGGACAGATACGCAGTATTTT.

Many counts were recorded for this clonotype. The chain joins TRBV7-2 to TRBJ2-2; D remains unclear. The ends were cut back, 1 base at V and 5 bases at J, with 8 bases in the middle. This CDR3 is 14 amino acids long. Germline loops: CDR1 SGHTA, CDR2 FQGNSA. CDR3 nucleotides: TGTGCCAGCAGCTTAGGGATTAGGACCGGGGAGCTGTTTTTT. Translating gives CASSLGIRTGELFF.

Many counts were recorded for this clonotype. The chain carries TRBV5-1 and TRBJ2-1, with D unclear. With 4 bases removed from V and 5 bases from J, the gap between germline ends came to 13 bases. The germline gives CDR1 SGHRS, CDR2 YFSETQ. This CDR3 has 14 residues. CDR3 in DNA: TGCGCCAGCAGCCTAGGAGACGGCAACAATGAGCAGTTCTTC. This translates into CASSLGDGNNEQFF. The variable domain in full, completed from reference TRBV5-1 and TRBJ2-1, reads KAGVTQTPRYLIKTRGQQVTLSCSPISGHRSVSWYQQTPGQGLQFLFEYFSETQRNKGNFPGRFSGRQFSNSRSEMNVSTLELGDSALYLCASSLGDGNNEQFFGPGTRLTVL.

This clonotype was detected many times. As DNA, the CDR3 is TGCAGTGCTAGTACTGTTTCTAGCACAGATACGCAGTATTTT. It is translated as CSASTVSSTDTQYF. J is TRBJ2-3 and V is TRBV20-1, with D uncertain. V lost 3 bases to trimming and J lost 0 bases, with 10 bases between them. CDR1 and CDR2 (germline): DFQATT, SNEGSKA (reference sequence). The CDR3 is made up of 14 amino acids.

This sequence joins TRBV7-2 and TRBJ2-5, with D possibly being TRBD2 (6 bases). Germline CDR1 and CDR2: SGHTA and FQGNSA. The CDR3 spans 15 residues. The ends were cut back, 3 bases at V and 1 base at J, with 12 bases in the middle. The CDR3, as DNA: TGTGCCAGCAGCTTCAGCGGGCCTGCCCAAGAGACCCAGTACTTC. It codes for CASSFSGPAQETQYF.

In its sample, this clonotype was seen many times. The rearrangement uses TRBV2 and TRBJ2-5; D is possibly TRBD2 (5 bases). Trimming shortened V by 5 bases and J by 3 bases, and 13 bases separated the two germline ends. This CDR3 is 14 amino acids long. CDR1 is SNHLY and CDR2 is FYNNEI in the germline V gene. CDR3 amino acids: CASSRSSGEETQYF. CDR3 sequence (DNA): TGTGCCAGCAGTCGGTCCAGCGGAGAAGAGACCCAGTACTTC.

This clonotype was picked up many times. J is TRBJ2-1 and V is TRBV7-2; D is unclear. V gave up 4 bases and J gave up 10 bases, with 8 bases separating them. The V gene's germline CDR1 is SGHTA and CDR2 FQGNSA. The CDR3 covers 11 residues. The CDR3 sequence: CASSSFEEQFF. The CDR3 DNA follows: TGTGCCAGCAGCTCCTTTGAGGAGCAGTTCTTC.

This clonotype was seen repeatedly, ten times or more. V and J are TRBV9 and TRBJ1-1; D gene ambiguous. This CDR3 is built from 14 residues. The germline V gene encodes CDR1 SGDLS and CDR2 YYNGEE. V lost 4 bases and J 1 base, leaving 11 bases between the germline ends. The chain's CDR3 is CASSRAPKNTEAFF. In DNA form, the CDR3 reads TGTGCCAGCAGCAGGGCTCCCAAGAACACTGAAGCTTTCTTT.

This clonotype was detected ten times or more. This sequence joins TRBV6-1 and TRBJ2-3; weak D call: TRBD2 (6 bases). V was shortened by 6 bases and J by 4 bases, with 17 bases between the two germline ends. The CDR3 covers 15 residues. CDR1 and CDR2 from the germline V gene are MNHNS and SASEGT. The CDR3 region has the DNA TGTGCCAGCAGCCCCTTTGTCCCGGGGGCAGATACGCAGTATTTT. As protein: CASSPFVPGADTQYF.

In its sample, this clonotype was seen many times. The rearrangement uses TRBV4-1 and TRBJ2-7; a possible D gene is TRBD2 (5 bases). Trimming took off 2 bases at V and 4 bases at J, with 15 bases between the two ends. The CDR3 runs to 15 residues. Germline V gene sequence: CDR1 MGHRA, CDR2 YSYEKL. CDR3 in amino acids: CASSQISAPGYEQYF. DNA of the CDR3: TGCGCCAGCAGCCAAATTAGCGCCCCTGGGTACGAGCAGTACTTC.

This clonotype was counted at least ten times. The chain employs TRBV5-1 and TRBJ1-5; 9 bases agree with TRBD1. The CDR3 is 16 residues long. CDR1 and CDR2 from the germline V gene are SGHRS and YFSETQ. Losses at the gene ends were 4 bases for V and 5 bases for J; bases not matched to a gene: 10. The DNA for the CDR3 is TGCGCCAGCAGCCAGAAACCACAGGGGGCAGATCAGCCCCAGCATTTT. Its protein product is CASSQKPQGADQPQHF.